The T cell receptor (beta chain) under discussion was sequenced for a study of human T cells and chemical hapten exposure. Points from the study as a whole: TCRs above 1 in 1000 frequency did not change with DPC sensitization.

Germline V gene sequence: CDR1 SGHVS, CDR2 FNYEAQ. The length of the CDR3 is 15 residues. The V and J ends lost 2 bases and 0 bases respectively, with 5 bases between them. The table lists this clonotype with a few counts. The target antigen is unknown. Original analysis: Samples held a median of around 100,000 TCRs, range roughly 20,000–700,000. Each CDR3 protein gets one entry after TCRdb re-called the RACE reads with MiXCR. TCRdb's processing, not the authors', yielded these V and J calls. The sample holds approximately 79,000 distinct CDR3 sequences, about 8.7% seen once. Time point indicated: healthy volunteer bleed at 6 weeks. The starting material, unfractionated whole blood, was used for total RNA extraction.

The chain combines TRBV7-6 with TRBJ2-6; no definite D call. The origin of this receptor is a male donor in good health. Some clones in this sample may be carry-over from other donors' samples. Sequenced material: whole blood. The CDR3 DNA reads TGTGCCAGCAGCTTACCAACCTCTGGGGCCAACGTCCTGACTTTC. Residues: CASSLPTSGANVLTF.